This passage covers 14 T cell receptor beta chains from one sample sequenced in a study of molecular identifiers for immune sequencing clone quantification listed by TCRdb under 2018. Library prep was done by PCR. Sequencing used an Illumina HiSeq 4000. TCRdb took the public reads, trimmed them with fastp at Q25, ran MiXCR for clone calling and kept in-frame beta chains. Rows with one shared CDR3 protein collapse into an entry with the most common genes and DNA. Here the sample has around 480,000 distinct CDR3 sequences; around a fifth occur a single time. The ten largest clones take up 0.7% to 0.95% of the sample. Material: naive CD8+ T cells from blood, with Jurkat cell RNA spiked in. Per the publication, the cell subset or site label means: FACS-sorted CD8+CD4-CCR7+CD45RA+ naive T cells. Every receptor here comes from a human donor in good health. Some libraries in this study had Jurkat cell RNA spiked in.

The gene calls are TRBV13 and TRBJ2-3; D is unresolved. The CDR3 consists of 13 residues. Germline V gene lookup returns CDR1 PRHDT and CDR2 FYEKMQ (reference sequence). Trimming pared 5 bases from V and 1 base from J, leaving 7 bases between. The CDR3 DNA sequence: TGTGCCAGCAGCGTTAAGGGCACAGATACGCAGTATTTT. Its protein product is CASSVKGTDTQYF.

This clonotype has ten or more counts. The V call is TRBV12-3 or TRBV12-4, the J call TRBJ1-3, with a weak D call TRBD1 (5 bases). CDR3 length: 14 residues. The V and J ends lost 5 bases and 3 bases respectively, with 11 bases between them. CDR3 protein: CASSQTVFGNTIYF. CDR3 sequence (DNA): TGTGCCAGCAGTCAGACAGTTTTTGGAAACACCATATATTTT.

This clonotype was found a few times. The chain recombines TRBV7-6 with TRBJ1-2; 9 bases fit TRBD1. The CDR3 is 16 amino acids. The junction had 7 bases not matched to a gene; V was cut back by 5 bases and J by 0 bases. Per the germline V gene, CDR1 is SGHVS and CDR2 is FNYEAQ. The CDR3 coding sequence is TGTGCCAGCAGCCCGGGACAGGGCTCGGCTAACTATGGCTACACCTTC. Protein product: CASSPGQGSANYGYTF.

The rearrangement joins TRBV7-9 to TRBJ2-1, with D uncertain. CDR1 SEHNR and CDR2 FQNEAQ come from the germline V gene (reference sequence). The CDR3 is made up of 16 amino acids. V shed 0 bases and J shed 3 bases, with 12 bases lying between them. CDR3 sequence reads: CASSLASQELYNEQFF. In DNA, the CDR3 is TGTGCCAGCAGCTTAGCCTCTCAGGAGCTCTACAATGAGCAGTTCTTC.

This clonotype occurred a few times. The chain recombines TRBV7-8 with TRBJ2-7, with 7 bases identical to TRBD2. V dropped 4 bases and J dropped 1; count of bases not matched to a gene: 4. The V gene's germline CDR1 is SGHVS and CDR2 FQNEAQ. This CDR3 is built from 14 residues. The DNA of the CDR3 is TGTGCCAGCAGCTACCAAGCGGGATCCTACGAGCAGTACTTC. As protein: CASSYQAGSYEQYF.

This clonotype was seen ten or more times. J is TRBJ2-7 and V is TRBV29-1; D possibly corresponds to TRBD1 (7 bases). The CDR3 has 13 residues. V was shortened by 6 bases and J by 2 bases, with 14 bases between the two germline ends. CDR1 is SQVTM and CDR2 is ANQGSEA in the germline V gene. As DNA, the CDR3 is TGCAGCGTGGGGGGACAGAGCCCCTACGAGCAGTACTTC. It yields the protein CSVGGQSPYEQYF.

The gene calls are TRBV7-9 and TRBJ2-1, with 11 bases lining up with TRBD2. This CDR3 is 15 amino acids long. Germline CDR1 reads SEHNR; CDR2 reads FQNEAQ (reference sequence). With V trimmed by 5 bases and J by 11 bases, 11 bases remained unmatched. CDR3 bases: TGTGCCAGCAGCCTCCCGGGACTAGCGGTAGACAAGCAGTTCTTC. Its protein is CASSLPGLAVDKQFF.

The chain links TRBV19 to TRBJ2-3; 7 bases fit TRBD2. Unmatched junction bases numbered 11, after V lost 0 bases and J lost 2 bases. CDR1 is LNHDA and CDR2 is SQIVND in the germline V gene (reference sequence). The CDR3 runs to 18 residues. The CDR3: CASSIDWSARDYTDTQYF. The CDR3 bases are TGTGCCAGTAGTATAGATTGGTCCGCGCGGGACTACACAGATACGCAGTATTTT.

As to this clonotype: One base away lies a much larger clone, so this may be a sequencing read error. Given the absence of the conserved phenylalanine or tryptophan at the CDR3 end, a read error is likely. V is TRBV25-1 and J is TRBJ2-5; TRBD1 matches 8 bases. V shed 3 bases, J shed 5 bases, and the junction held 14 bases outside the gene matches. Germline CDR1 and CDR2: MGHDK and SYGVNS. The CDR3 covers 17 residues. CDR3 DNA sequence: TGTGCCAGCAGTGATCCCGTCGACAGGGGCGTTAAGGAGACCCAGTACTCC. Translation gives CASSDPVDRGVKETQYS.

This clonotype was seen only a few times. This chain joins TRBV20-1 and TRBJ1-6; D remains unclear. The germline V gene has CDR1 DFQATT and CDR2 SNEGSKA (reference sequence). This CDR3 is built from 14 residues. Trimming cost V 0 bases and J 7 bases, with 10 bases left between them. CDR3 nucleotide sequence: TGCAGTGCTAGAGATTGGGCTGCGAATTCACCCCTCCACTTT. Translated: CSARDWAANSPLHF.

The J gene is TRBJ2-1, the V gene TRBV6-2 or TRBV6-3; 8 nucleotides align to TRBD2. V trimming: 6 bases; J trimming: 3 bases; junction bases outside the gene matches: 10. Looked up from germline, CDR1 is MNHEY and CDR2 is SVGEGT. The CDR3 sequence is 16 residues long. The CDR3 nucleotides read TGTGCCAGCAGCGAGATTAGCGGGAACAACTACAATGAGCAGTTCTTC. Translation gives CASSEISGNNYNEQFF.

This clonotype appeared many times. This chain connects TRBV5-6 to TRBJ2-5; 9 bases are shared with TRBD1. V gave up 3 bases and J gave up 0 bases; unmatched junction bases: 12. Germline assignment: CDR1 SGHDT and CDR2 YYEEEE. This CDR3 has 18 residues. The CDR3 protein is CASSSLVDRGSYQETQYF. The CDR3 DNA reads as TGTGCCAGCAGCTCCCTTGTGGACAGGGGTTCGTACCAAGAGACCCAGTACTTC.

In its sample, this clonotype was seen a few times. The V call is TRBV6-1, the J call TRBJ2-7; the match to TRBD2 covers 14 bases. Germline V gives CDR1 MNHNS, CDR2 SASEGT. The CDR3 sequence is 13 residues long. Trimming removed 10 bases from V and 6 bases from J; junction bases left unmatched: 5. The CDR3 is CATGLAGAFEQYF. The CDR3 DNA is TGTGCCACGGGACTAGCGGGAGCCTTCGAGCAGTACTTC.

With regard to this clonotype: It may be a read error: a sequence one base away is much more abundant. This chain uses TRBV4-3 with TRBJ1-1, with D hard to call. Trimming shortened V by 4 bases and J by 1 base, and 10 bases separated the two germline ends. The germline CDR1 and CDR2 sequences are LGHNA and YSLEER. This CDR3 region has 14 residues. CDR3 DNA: TGCGCCAGCAGCCGAGATAGGACGAACACTGAAGCTTTCTTT. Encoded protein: CASSRDRTNTEAFF.